This TCR beta chain was retrieved from a study of OX40 agonist ivuxolimab in advanced cancers. Whole-study results and caveats: Low normalized clonal expansion also occurred in some nonresponding patients.

TCRdb keeps only in-frame clones here, not all; method: immunoSEQ multiplex PCR. The sample yields 90,000 to 100,000 clones, 75% to 90% seen once. CDR1 SGHTA and CDR2 FQGNSA come from the germline V gene. With V trimmed by 5 bases and J by 5 bases, 8 bases remained unmatched. This CDR3 is built from 15 residues. With respect to this clone: Its antigen remains unknown.

The chain recombines TRBV7-2 with TRBJ2-5; 10 bases align to TRBD2. Sequencing used CD4+ or CD8+ T cells sorted from blood, obtained in a trial of the OX40 agonist ivuxolimab. This TCR came from an adult with an advanced solid tumor such as melanoma, head and neck, liver or kidney cancer. CDR3 in DNA: TGTGCCAGCAGCCTCCTAGCGGGAGAGGCGGAGACCCAGTACTTC. This sequence encodes CASSLLAGEAETQYF.